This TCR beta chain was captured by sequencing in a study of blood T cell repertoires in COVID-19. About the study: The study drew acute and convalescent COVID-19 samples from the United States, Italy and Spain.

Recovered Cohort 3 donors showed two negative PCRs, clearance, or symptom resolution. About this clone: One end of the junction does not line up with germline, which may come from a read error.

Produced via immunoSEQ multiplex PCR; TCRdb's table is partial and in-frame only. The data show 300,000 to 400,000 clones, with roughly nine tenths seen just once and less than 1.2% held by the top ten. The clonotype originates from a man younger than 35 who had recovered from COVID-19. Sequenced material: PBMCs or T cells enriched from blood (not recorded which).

The CDR3 region is CAIRTGFNEKLFF. In DNA, the CDR3 is TGCGCGATCCGGACGGGATTTAATGAAAAACTGTTTTTT. V is TRBV6-5 and J is TRBJ1-4; D gene ambiguous. This CDR3 has 13 residues. CDR1 MNHEY and CDR2 SVGAGI come from the germline V gene.